These 24 T cell receptor beta chains were sequenced from one sample in a study of blood T cells in healthy people across ages (dated by TCRdb to between 2014 and 2017). Preparation of the library involved 5' RACE. The sequencing machine was an Illumina HiSeq 2500. A second PCR of roughly 7 to 12 cycles was performed with a sample-barcoded 5' primer and a J-beta primer mix. The public reads were reanalyzed by TCRdb: fastp trimming at Q25, MiXCR alignment, in-frame beta chains only. Entries are consolidated by CDR3 protein sequence, retaining the most common genes and DNA. For this sample there are approximately 700,000 distinct CDR3 sequences; about 30% appear just once. The ten biggest clones cover 15% of the sample. Sequences were obtained from blood. The receptors here all came from an elderly woman in good health. Donor details come from another sample of the same person, matched by shared clones.

V and J are TRBV20-1 and TRBJ2-3; D is possibly TRBD1 (6 bases). This CDR3 comprises 15 residues. The V end lost 6 bases, the J end lost 4 bases, and 20 bases lay between the germline ends. Germline CDR1 is DFQATT and CDR2 is SNEGSKA (reference sequence). The CDR3 region is CSATTKNRVADTQYF. CDR3 in DNA: TGCAGTGCGACAACCAAAAACAGGGTAGCAGATACGCAGTATTTT.

Concerning this clonotype: This may be a read error, as it is one base from a much larger clone. This chain links TRBV20-1 with TRBJ2-5; no definite D call. The CDR3 consists of 14 residues. Per germline, CDR1 DFQATT and CDR2 SNEGSKA (reference sequence). In DNA, the CDR3 is TGCAGTGCGCCCCTGTGGGGTGACCAAGGGACCCAGTACTTC. This translates into CSAPLWGDQGTQYF.

V is TRBV29-1 and J is TRBJ2-3, with 7 nucleotides matching TRBD2. The length of the CDR3 is 14 residues. After removal of 5 bases from V and 0 bases from J, the junction contained 5 bases not matched to a gene. CDR1 is SQVTM and CDR2 is ANQGSEA in the germline V gene. The DNA for the CDR3 is TGCAGCGTTTGCGGGGGTCTCAGCACAGATACGCAGTATTTT. This codes for CSVCGGLSTDTQYF.

This clonotype occurred many times. The J gene is TRBJ2-7, the V gene TRBV5-5; D is undetermined. This CDR3 spans 15 amino acids. Trimming shortened V by 4 bases and J by 0 bases, and 14 bases separated the two germline ends. The V gene's germline CDR1 is SGHKS and CDR2 YYEKEE (reference sequence). The CDR3 is CASSLPTAASYEQYF. In DNA form, the CDR3 reads TGTGCCAGCAGCCTGCCTACCGCGGCCTCCTACGAGCAGTACTTC. Full variable domain (outside the CDR3, taken from reference TRBV5-5 and TRBJ2-7): DAGVTQSPTHLIKTRGQQVTLRCSPISGHKSVSWYQQVLGQGPQFIFQYYEKEERGRGNFPDRFSARQFPNYSSELNVNALLLGDSALYLCASSLPTAASYEQYFGPGTRLTVT.

This clonotype occurred a few times. The rearrangement links TRBV12-3 or TRBV12-4 to TRBJ2-2, with D perhaps TRBD2 (6 bases). The CDR3 contains 14 residues. With 3 bases removed from V and 5 bases from J, the gap between germline ends came to 10 bases. In nucleotides, the CDR3 is TGTGCCAGCAGTTTCTCGACTAGTACCGGGGAGCTGTTTTTT. This encodes CASSFSTSTGELFF.

A word on this clonotype: This may arise from a read error, as a much more abundant clone is one base away. Without the conserved terminal phenylalanine or tryptophan, this CDR3 likely stems from a read error. The chain has TRBV4-3 and TRBJ2-7, with TRBD2 matching over 8 bases. The CDR3 sequence is 15 residues long. J lost 3 bases, V lost 3 bases, and 7 bases had no gene match. CDR1 is LGHNA and CDR2 is YSLEER in the germline V gene. The CDR3, as DNA: TGCGCCAGCAGCCAGCAGCGGGGGCCCCACTACGAGCAGTACCTC. Its protein product is CASSQQRGPHYEQYL.

This clonotype was counted many times. The chain combines TRBV12-3 or TRBV12-4 with TRBJ2-3, with 8 bases fitting TRBD2. The V gene end was trimmed by 2 bases and the J gene end by 4 bases; junction bases not matched to a gene: 5. The CDR3 length is 15 residues. The CDR3 here is CASSLWGLDSDTQYF. The CDR3 coding sequence is TGTGCCAGCAGTTTATGGGGACTAGATTCAGATACGCAGTATTTT.

V is TRBV20-1 and J is TRBJ2-3; TRBD2 might be the D (6 bases). The CDR3 length is 14 residues. The germline V gene encodes CDR1 DFQATT and CDR2 SNEGSKA (reference sequence). The germline V and J ends were trimmed by 1 base and 1 base, with 9 bases remaining between them. The CDR3 sequence: CSARVGLGTDTQYF. The CDR3 nucleotides read TGCAGTGCTAGAGTGGGACTGGGCACAGATACGCAGTATTTT.

This chain links TRBV6-6 with TRBJ1-6, with a possible D match to TRBD1 (5 bases). The germline V gene encodes CDR1 MNHNY and CDR2 SVGAGI (reference sequence). The germline V and J ends were trimmed by 2 bases and 4 bases, with 6 bases remaining between them. This CDR3 is 14 amino acids long. This CDR3 is CASSYAGYNSPLHF. The CDR3 DNA sequence: TGTGCCAGCAGTTACGCAGGGTATAATTCACCCCTCCACTTT.

This clonotype was found once. A much bigger clone sits one base away, suggesting this may be a read error. The genes are TRBV6-2 or TRBV6-3 and TRBJ2-5; D is possibly TRBD2 (6 bases). V gave up 4 bases and J gave up 11 bases, with 20 bases separating them. Germline-derived CDR1 and CDR2 are MNHEY and SVGEGT. The CDR3 is 14 amino acids. CDR3 DNA: TGTGCCAGCAGTTTCGGGACTTGGGGGAATGAGCAGTACTTC. Translating gives CASSFGTWGNEQYF.

The V and J genes are TRBV30 and TRBJ1-2, with D tentatively TRBD1 (6 bases). Looked up from germline, CDR1 is GTSNPN and CDR2 is SVGIG (reference sequence). V gave up 0 bases and J gave up 4 bases, with 9 bases separating them. This CDR3 is 13 amino acids long. CDR3 DNA sequence: TGTGCCTGGAGTGTGGGGGACACCTATGGCTACACCTTC. Translating it yields CAWSVGDTYGYTF.

This clonotype has ten or more counts. The V and J genes are TRBV20-1 and TRBJ1-2, with a tentative D call TRBD1 (5 bases). The CDR3 has 13 residues. V lost 1 base to trimming and J lost 4 bases, with 10 bases between them. Germline V gives CDR1 DFQATT, CDR2 SNEGSKA (reference sequence). The CDR3 nucleotides read TGCAGTGCTAGAGGGTCGGGGGTCTATGGCTACACCTTC. Residues: CSARGSGVYGYTF.

This clonotype was observed a few times. This chain joins TRBV5-1 and TRBJ2-1, with TRBD2 identical over 10 bases. TRBJ2-7 matches the DNA end more closely, so the J call is doubtful. The CDR3 runs to 16 residues. Germline V lookup: CDR1 SGHRS, CDR2 YFSETQ. The CDR3 loop reads CASSRNSGGAYNEQYF. CDR3 bases: TGCGCCAGCAGCCGGAACAGCGGGGGGGCCTACAATGAGCAGTACTTC.

This clonotype was detected a few times. The chain couples TRBV6-5 to TRBJ2-4, with D unclear. Trimming left V 0 bases short and J 0 bases short, with 15 bases between. This CDR3 is 18 amino acids long. Germline loops: CDR1 MNHEY, CDR2 SVGAGI. The CDR3, as DNA: TGTGCCAGCAGTTACTCGAAATACTTCGTCGAAGCCAAAAACATTCAGTACTTC. Translation: CASSYSKYFVEAKNIQYF.

The rearrangement joins TRBV6-1 to TRBJ2-3; D is uncertain. Between the trimmed V and J ends, which lost 5 bases and 0 bases, there was a span of 18 bases. This CDR3 spans 17 amino acids. Germline CDR1 and CDR2: MNHNS and SASEGT. The CDR3: CASSRPTQQSSTDTQYF. In nucleotides, the CDR3 is TGTGCCAGCAGTAGACCTACTCAACAGAGTAGCACAGATACGCAGTATTTT.

Concerning this clonotype itself: Because it lacks the conserved phenylalanine or tryptophan at the end, this CDR3 is likely a read error. CDR3 sequence (DNA): TGTGCCAGCAGCTTCCCGACAGGGTCTGGAGAGAATGAGCAGTTCTCC. This gives the protein CASSFPTGSGENEQFS. This sequence joins TRBV7-2 and TRBJ2-1; 7 positions match TRBD1. The CDR3 extends over 16 amino acids. Trimming removed 3 bases from V and 7 bases from J; junction bases left unmatched: 12. Germline V CDR1 and CDR2: SGHTA, FQGNSA.

The rearrangement uses TRBV28 and TRBJ2-1; 9 bases agree with TRBD2. Germline CDR1 MDHEN, CDR2 SYDVKM. There are 16 residues in the CDR3. J lost 4 bases, V lost 7 bases, and 11 bases had no gene match. DNA of the CDR3: TGTGCCAGCAACCGATTCGGGACTAGCAGTTACAATGAGCAGTTCTTC. Translation: CASNRFGTSSYNEQFF.

The chain links TRBV7-9 to TRBJ2-1; 9 bases fit TRBD1. V dropped 5 bases and J dropped 7; count of bases not matched to a gene: 18. CDR1 is SEHNR and CDR2 is FQNEAQ in the germline V gene (reference sequence). The CDR3 is 18 residues long. The DNA of the CDR3 is TGTGCCAGCAGCGCTCGACTGATGGGACAGGGAATGGCGAATGAGCAGTTCTTC. Protein: CASSARLMGQGMANEQFF. The full variable domain, its missing parts supplied by reference TRBV7-9 and TRBJ2-1, is DTGVSQNPRHKITKRGQNVTFRCDPISEHNRLYWYRQTLGQGPEFLTYFQNEAQLEKSRLLSDRFSAERPKGSFSTLEIQRTEQGDSAMYLCASSARLMGQGMANEQFFGPGTRLTVL.

In this sample, this clonotype turned up many times. J is TRBJ2-3 and V is TRBV5-1; 9 bases match TRBD1. J was trimmed by 5 bases and V by 4 bases; bases with no gene match: 5. Looked up from germline, CDR1 is SGHRS and CDR2 is YFSETQ. This CDR3 is 14 amino acids long. The CDR3 is CASSLQGAKDTQYF. The DNA for the CDR3 is TGCGCCAGCAGCCTACAGGGGGCAAAAGATACGCAGTATTTT.

This clonotype has a count of ten or more. The V gene is TRBV7-2, the J gene TRBJ2-7, with 12 bases fitting TRBD1. The CDR3 consists of 15 residues. CDR1 SGHTA and CDR2 FQGNSA come from the germline V gene. Unmatched junction bases numbered 8, after V lost 5 bases and J lost 6 bases. CDR3 sequence: CASSPRDRGPGEQYF. For the CDR3, the DNA is TGTGCCAGCAGCCCCCGGGACAGGGGGCCGGGCGAGCAGTACTTC.

This clonotype was found many times. The gene calls are TRBV7-2 and TRBJ2-4; maybe TRBD2 (5 bases). V lost 1 base, J lost 9 bases, and 10 bases lay in between. Germline lookup yields CDR1 SGHTA and CDR2 FQGNSA. This CDR3 comprises 13 residues. The CDR3 DNA reads as TGTGCCAGCAGCTTAGAAGAGGGTAGCATTCAGTACTTC. Translation: CASSLEEGSIQYF.

The count of this clonotype is one. This sequence may be a read error, since a much larger clone differs from it by one base. J is TRBJ2-3 and V is TRBV7-8; unclear D gene. The V gene lost 2 bases and the J gene lost 4 bases, with 13 bases spanning the gap. The germline V gene encodes CDR1 SGHVS and CDR2 FQNEAQ. The CDR3 is 15 residues long. The CDR3 sequence: CASSLTTRSADTQYF. The CDR3 DNA is TGTGCCAGCAGCTTAACTACGAGAAGCGCAGATACGCAGTATTTT.

This clonotype was detected ten times or more. The V and J genes are TRBV5-6 and TRBJ2-5, with D tentatively TRBD2 (5 bases). The V gene lost 1 base and the J gene lost 5 bases, with 12 bases spanning the gap. The CDR3 is 14 residues long. Germline CDR1 and CDR2: SGHDT and YYEEEE. The CDR3 sequence is CASSLPRRLETQYF. The DNA of the CDR3 is TGTGCCAGCAGCTTGCCCAGGAGGTTGGAGACCCAGTACTTC.

Comment on this clonotype: This clone may be a read error of a much larger clone one base away. The rearrangement joins TRBV6-5 to TRBJ1-2, with D unclear. V was trimmed by 5 bases and J by 8 bases, leaving 21 bases between them. The germline V gene has CDR1 MNHEY and CDR2 SVGAGI. The CDR3 sequence is 15 residues long. The CDR3 here is CASSPSGFLTGGYTF. In DNA form, the CDR3 reads TGTGCCAGCAGTCCCTCCGGATTTCTAACTGGAGGCTACACCTTC.